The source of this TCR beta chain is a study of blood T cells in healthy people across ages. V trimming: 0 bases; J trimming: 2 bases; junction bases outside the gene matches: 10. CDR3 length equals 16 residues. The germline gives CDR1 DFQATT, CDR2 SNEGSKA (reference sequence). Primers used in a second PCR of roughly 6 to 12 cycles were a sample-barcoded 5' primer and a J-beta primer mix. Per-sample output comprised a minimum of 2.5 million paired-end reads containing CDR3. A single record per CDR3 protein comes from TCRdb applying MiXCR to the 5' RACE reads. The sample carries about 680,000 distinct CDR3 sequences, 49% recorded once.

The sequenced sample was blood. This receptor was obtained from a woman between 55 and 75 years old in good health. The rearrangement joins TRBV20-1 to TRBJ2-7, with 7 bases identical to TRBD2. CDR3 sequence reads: CSARDLRRESTYEQYF. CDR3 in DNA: TGCAGTGCTAGAGATTTAAGGCGGGAGTCGACCTACGAGCAGTACTTC.